Each of the 14 T cell receptor beta chains below was sequenced from the same sample in a study of T cell clonality in common variable immunodeficiency. General observations from the study: Reportedly, TCR beta sequences from common variable immunodeficiency showed fewer deletions and N-nucleotide insertions.

These receptors' targets are unknown. The protocol was immunoSEQ multiplex PCR, while the TCRdb copy is restricted to in-frame clones and leaves out a portion. The sample yields about 26,000 clones, without any singletons. Material for sequencing was peripheral blood mononuclear cells. The origin of the receptors is a human donor with common variable immunodeficiency.

With regard to this clone: The CDR3 end falls 3 residues outside the read, so it is completed with the germline J gene. The gene calls are TRBV5-8 and TRBJ1-2; 7 positions match TRBD1. The CDR3 contains 15 residues. Losses at the gene ends were 0 bases for V and 7 bases for J; bases not matched to a gene: 9. Germline CDR1 SGHTS, CDR2 YDEGEE. The CDR3 protein is CASSLGTGRLVGYTF. The CDR3 bases that were read are TGTGCCAGCAGCTTGGGGACAGGAAGGTTGGTTGGC. The full variable domain, rest sourced from reference TRBV5-8 and TRBJ1-2, is EAGVTQSPTHLIKTRGQQATLRCSPISGHTSVYWYQQALGLGLQFLLWYDEGEERNRGNFPPRFSGRQFPNYSSELNVNALELEDSALYLCASSLGTGRLVGYTFGSGTRLTVV.

A note on this clone: The CDR3 is cut off 3 residues early in the read; its end comes from the germline J gene. The rearrangement uses TRBV7-6 and TRBJ2-5; 13 bases line up with TRBD2. Germline V CDR1 and CDR2: SGHVS, FNYEAQ. CDR3 length: 17 residues. V shed 5 bases, J shed 5 bases, and the junction held 11 bases outside the gene matches. The CDR3 sequence is CASSPEVPTSGRETQYF. The sequenced CDR3 bases are TGTGCCAGCAGCCCCGAGGTGCCGACTAGCGGGAGGGAGACC.

Only a few counts were recorded for this clone. The observed sequence ends 3 residues before the CDR3 terminus, with the missing tail filled in from the germline J gene. The chain joins TRBV7-9 to TRBJ1-1, with D possibly being TRBD1 (5 bases). Trimming removed 5 bases from V and 1 base from J, with 11 bases in between. The length of the CDR3 is 14 residues. Germline V gives CDR1 SEHNR, CDR2 FQNEAQ (reference sequence). The CDR3 DNA, read in part, is TGTGCCAGCAGCACCGGGGGACCGAACACTGAA. Protein: CASSTGGPNTE. The full-length CDR3 reads as CASSTGGPNTEAFF.

Partial CDR3 DNA: TGTGCCAGCAGCCTCCGGGTCTCATCTTACTATGGC. Its protein product is CASSLRVSSYYG. From start to end, the CDR3 is CASSLRVSSYYGYTF. The chain recombines TRBV7-2 with TRBJ1-2; D gene uncertain. The CDR3 end lies 3 residues beyond the end of the read and is filled in from the germline J gene. The CDR3 totals 15 residues. V lost 5 bases and J lost 3, with 16 bases in between. Germline-derived CDR1 and CDR2 are SGHTA and FQGNSA.

In the case of this clone: The missing CDR3 end, 3 residues past where the read stops, is filled in from the germline J gene. J is TRBJ2-1 and V is TRBV2; possible D gene TRBD1, 6 bases. The germline V and J ends were trimmed by 3 bases and 6 bases, with 15 bases remaining between them. Germline CDR1 is SNHLY and CDR2 is FYNNEI. The CDR3 extends over 15 amino acids. CDR3 in amino acids: CASSEGATLGNEQFF. CDR3 DNA (partial): TGTGCCAGCAGTGAGGGGGCGACTTTGGGCAATGAG.

This clone showed up many times. The read halts 3 residues ahead of the CDR3 end, with the missing end drawn from the germline J gene. The chain combines TRBV11-2 with TRBJ2-1; 8 nucleotides agree with TRBD1. Germline lookup yields CDR1 SGHAT and CDR2 FQNNGV. V trimming: 5 bases; J trimming: 5 bases; junction bases outside the gene matches: 5. The CDR3 has 14 residues. The CDR3 sequence: CASSKRTGNNEQFF. The DNA read from the CDR3 is TGTGCCAGCAGCAAGAGGACAGGGAACAATGAG.

In its sample, this clone was seen many times. The read finishes 3 residues shy of the CDR3 end, and the germline J gene is used to complete it. The chain employs TRBV20-1 and TRBJ2-2, with TRBD2 identical over 7 bases. Looked up from germline, CDR1 is DFQATT and CDR2 is SNEGSKA (reference sequence). The CDR3 has 16 amino acids. The V gene end was trimmed by 2 bases and the J gene end by 5 bases; junction bases not matched to a gene: 11. CDR3 amino acids: CSARKVGGSWTGELFF. Incomplete CDR3 DNA: TGCAGTGCTAGAAAGGTGGGGGGGTCGTGGACCGGGGAG.

This clone was observed many times. The CDR3 goes on 3 residues after the read ends, and that part is filled in from the germline J gene. The chain joins TRBV5-4 to TRBJ2-3, with TRBD1 matching over 7 bases. The V gene end was trimmed by 0 bases and the J gene end by 2 bases; junction bases not matched to a gene: 3. The germline gives CDR1 SGHNT, CDR2 YYREEE (reference sequence). The CDR3 sequence is 15 residues long. Incomplete CDR3 DNA: TGTGCCAGCAGCTTGGGACAGGGATACACAGATACG. Translating gives CASSLGQGYTDT. The whole CDR3 protein reads CASSLGQGYTDTQYF.

This clone was detected a few times. The CDR3 end falls 3 residues outside the read, so it is completed with the germline J gene. The chain employs TRBV2 and TRBJ1-4; D perhaps matches TRBD1 (5 bases). The V gene's germline CDR1 is SNHLY and CDR2 FYNNEI. Trimming pared 2 bases from V and 3 bases from J, leaving 10 bases between. The length of the CDR3 is 15 residues. The part of the CDR3 DNA that was read is TGTGCCAGCAGTGAAATCAGGGCCCCTAATGAAAAA. Residues: CASSEIRAPNEK. The full CDR3 is CASSEIRAPNEKLFF.

Note on this clone: The read finishes 3 residues shy of the CDR3 end, and the germline J gene is used to complete it. The chain is built from TRBV2 and TRBJ2-5; the match to TRBD2 covers 9 bases. This CDR3 contains 16 residues. V lost 1 base to trimming and J lost 0 bases; unmatched junction nucleotides: 3. Germline assignment: CDR1 SNHLY and CDR2 FYNNEI. This CDR3 reads CASSEVTSGYQETQYF. CDR3 DNA (partial): TGTGCCAGCAGTGAAGTAACTAGCGGGTACCAAGAGACC.

This clone was observed many times. The CDR3 is cut off 3 residues early in the read; its end comes from the germline J gene. The V call is TRBV30, the J call TRBJ2-5; D gene unclear. The germline V gene encodes CDR1 GTSNPN and CDR2 SVGIG (reference sequence). V was pared by 4 bases and J by 7 bases, with 16 bases between. The CDR3 is made up of 13 amino acids. Partial CDR3 DNA: TGTGCCTGGAACGCGGTCAACTTGGGGACC. This encodes CAWNAVNLGT. The whole CDR3 is CAWNAVNLGTQYF.

This clone has ten or more counts. Read coverage stops 3 residues before the CDR3 terminus; the germline J gene supplies the remainder. The chain recombines TRBV5-1 with TRBJ2-7, with 8 bases fitting TRBD2. The CDR3 extends over 15 amino acids. The trim removed 3 bases at V and 2 bases at J, leaving 7 bases unmatched. CDR1 SGHRS and CDR2 YFSETQ come from the germline V gene. The CDR3 sequence: CASSYGASGPYEQYF. The sequenced CDR3 bases are TGCGCCAGCAGCTACGGAGCTAGCGGGCCCTACGAG.

This clone was detected only a few times. The CDR3 end falls 3 residues outside the read, so it is completed with the germline J gene. The sample has other DNA sequences that encode this CDR3 too. The chain carries TRBV2 and TRBJ1-5; 9 bases agree with TRBD1. Germline V CDR1 and CDR2: SNHLY, FYNNEI. The V segment lost 6 bases and the J segment 7 bases; nucleotides outside the gene matches: 4. This CDR3 has 13 residues. The CDR3 protein is CASRGQGGQPQHF. CDR3 bases read: TGTGCCAGCAGGGGACAGGGCGGGCAGCCC.

A note on this clone: The read terminates 3 residues ahead of where the CDR3 ends, so the germline J gene completes it. The V and J genes are TRBV19 and TRBJ1-1; TRBD1 is a possible D gene (6 bases). Germline loops: CDR1 LNHDA, CDR2 SQIVND (reference sequence). This CDR3 has 13 residues. V was clipped by 4 bases and J by 1 base, with 7 bases between them. The CDR3 DNA, read in part, is TGTGCCAGTAGTACGACAGGGAACACTGAA. This sequence encodes CASSTTGNTE. The complete CDR3 protein is CASSTTGNTEAFF.